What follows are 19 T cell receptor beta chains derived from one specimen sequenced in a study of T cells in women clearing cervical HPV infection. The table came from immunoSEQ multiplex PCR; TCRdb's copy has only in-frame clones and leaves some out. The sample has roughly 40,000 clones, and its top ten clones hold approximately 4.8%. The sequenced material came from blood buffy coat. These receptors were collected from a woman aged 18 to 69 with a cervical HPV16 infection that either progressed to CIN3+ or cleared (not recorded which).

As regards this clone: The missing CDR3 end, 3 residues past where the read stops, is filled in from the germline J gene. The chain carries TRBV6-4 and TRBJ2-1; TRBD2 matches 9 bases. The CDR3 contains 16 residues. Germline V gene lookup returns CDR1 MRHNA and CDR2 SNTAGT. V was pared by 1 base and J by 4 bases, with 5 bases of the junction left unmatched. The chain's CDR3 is CASSDFSGGRYNEQFF. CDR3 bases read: TGTGCCAGCAGTGACTTTAGCGGGGGAAGATACAATGAG.

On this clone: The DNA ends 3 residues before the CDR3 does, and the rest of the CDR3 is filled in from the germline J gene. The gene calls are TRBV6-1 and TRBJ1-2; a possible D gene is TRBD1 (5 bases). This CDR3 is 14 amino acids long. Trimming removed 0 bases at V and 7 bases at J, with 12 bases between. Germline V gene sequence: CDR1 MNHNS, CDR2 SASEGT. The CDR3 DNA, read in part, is TGTGCCAGCAGTGAAGCCGGGAGGGGATTTGGC. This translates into CASSEAGRGFG. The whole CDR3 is CASSEAGRGFGYTF.

The sequenced part of the CDR3 DNA is TGTGCCAGCAGCTCCCCGGGACAGGGGGGGGAGACC. Amino acid sequence: CASSSPGQGGET. The whole CDR3 region reads CASSSPGQGGETQYF. The chain recombines TRBV5-5 with TRBJ2-5; the match to TRBD1 covers 11 bases. The read halts 3 residues ahead of the CDR3 end, with the missing end drawn from the germline J gene. The CDR3 has 15 amino acids. V lost 3 bases, J lost 5 bases, and 6 bases stayed unmatched. CDR1 is SGHKS, CDR2 YYEKEE, per germline (reference sequence).

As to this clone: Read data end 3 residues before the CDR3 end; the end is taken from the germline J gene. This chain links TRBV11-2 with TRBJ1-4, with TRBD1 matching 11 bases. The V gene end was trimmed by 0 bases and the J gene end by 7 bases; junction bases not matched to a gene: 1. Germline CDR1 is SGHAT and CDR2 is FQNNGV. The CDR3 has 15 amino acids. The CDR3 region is CASSLDGTGGEKLFF. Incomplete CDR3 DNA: TGTGCCAGCAGCTTAGACGGGACAGGGGGTGAAAAA.

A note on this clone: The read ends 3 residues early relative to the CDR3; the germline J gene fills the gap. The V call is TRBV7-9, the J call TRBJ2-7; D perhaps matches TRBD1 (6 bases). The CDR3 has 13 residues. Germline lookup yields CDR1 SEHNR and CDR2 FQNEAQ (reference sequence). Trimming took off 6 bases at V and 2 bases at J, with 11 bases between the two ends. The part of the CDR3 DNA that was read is TGTGCCAGCAGACAGGGACAAGCCTACGAG. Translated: CASRQGQAYE. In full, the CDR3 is CASRQGQAYEQYF. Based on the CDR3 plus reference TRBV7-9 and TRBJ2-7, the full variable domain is DTGVSQNPRHKITKRGQNVTFRCDPISEHNRLYWYRQTLGQGPEFLTYFQNEAQLEKSRLLSDRFSAERPKGSFSTLEIQRTEQGDSAMYLCASRQGQAYEQYFGPGTRLTVT.

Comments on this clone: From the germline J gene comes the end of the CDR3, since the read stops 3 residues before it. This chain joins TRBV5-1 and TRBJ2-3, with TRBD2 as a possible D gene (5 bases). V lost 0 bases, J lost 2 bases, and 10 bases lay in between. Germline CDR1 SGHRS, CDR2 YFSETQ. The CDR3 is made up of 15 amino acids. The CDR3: CASSLGLQNTDTQYF. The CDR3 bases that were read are TGCGCCAGCAGCTTGGGACTACAGAACACAGATACG.

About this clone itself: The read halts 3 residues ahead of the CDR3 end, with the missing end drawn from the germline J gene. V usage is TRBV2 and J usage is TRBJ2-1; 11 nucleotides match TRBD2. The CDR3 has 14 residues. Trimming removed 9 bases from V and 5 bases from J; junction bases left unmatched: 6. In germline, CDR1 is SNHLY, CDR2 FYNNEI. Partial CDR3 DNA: TGTGCCAGTGCGCTAGCGGGGGGTCACAATGAG. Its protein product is CASALAGGHNE. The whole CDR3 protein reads CASALAGGHNEQFF.

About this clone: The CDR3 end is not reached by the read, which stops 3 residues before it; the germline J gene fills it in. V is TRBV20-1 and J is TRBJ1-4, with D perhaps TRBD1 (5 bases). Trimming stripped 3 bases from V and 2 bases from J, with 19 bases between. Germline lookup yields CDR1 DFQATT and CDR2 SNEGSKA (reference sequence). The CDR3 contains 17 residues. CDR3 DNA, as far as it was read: TGCAGTGCTAGTGGGGGTCTGGGGGGAGCGACTAATGAAAAA. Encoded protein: CSASGGLGGATNEK. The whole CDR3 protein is CSASGGLGGATNEKLFF.

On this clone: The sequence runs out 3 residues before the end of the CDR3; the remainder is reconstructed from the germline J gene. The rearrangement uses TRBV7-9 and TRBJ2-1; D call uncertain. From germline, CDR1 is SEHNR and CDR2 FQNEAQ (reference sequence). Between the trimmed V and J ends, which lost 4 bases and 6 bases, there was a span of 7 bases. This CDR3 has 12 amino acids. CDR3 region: CASSYGINEQFF. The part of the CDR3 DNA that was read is TGTGCCAGCAGCTACGGTATCAATGAG.

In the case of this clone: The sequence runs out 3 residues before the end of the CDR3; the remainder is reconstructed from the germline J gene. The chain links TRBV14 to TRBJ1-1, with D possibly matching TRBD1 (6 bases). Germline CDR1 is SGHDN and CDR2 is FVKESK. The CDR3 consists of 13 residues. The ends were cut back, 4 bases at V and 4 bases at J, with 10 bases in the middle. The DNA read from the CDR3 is TGTGCCAGCAGCCGGACAGTGGTCACTGAA. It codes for CASSRTVVTE. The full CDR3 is CASSRTVVTEAFF. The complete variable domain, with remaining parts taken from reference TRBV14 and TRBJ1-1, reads EAGVTQFPSHSVIEKGQTVTLRCDPISGHDNLYWYRRVMGKEIKFLLHFVKESKQDESGMPNNRFLAERTGGTYSTLKVQPAELEDSGVYFCASSRTVVTEAFFGQGTRLTVV.

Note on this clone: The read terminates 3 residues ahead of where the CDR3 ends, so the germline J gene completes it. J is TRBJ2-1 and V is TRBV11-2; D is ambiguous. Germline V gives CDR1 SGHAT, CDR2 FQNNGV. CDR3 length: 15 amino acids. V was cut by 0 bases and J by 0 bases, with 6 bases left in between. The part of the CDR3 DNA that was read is TGTGCCAGCAGCTTAGAGGTTAGCTCCTACAATGAG. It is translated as CASSLEVSSYNE. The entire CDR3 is CASSLEVSSYNEQFF.

The CDR3 bases that were read are TGCGCCAGCAGCTTAGGGGGTGCCGGC. As protein: CASSLGGAG. The complete CDR3 reads CASSLGGAGYTF. The chain links TRBV5-1 to TRBJ1-2; D is possibly TRBD1 (6 bases). The read halts 3 residues ahead of the CDR3 end, with the missing end drawn from the germline J gene. The CDR3 covers 12 residues. Germline V lookup: CDR1 SGHRS, CDR2 YFSETQ.

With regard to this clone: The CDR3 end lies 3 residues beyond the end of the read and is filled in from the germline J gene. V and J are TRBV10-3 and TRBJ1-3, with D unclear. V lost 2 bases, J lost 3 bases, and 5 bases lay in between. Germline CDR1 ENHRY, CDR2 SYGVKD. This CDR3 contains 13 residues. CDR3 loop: CAISETGGNTIYF. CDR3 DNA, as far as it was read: TGTGCCATCAGTGAGACGGGTGGAAACACC.

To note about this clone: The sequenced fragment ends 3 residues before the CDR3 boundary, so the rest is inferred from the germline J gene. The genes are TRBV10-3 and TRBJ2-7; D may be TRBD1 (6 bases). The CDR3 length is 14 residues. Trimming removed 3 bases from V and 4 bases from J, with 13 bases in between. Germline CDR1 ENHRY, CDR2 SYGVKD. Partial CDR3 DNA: TGTGCCATCAGTGACCAGGCAGGGGATTACGAG. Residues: CAISDQAGDYE. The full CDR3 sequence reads CAISDQAGDYEQYF.

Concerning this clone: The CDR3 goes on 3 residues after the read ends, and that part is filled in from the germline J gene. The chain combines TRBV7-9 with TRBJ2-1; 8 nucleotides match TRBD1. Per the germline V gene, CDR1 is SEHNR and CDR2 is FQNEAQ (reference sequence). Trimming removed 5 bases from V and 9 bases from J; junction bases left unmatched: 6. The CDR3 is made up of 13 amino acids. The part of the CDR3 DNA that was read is TGTGCCAGCAGCCCGCCGGGACAGGTTGAG. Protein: CASSPPGQVE. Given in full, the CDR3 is CASSPPGQVEQFF.

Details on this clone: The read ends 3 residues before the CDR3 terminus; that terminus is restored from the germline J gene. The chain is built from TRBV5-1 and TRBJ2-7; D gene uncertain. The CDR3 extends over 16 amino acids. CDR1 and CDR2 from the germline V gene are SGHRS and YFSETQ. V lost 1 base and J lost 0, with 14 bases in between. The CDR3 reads CASSLYPLPSSYEQYF. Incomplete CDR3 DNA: TGCGCCAGCAGCTTGTACCCCCTACCCTCCTCCTACGAG.

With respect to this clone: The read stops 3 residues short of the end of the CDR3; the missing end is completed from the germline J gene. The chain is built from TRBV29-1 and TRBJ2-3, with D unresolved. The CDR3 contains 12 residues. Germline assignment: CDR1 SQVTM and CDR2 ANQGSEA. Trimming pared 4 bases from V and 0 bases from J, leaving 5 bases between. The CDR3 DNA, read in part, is TGCAGCGTTGGCAGGAGCACAGATACG. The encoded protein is CSVGRSTDT. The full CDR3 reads CSVGRSTDTQYF.

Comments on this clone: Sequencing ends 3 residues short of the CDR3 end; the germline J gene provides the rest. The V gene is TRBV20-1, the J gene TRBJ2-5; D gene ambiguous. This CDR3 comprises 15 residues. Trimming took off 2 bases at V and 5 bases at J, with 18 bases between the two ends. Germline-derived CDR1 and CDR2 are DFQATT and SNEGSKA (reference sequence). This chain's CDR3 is CSARSDSRERETQYF. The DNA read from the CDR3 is TGCAGTGCTAGATCCGACTCCCGTGAGAGGGAGACC.

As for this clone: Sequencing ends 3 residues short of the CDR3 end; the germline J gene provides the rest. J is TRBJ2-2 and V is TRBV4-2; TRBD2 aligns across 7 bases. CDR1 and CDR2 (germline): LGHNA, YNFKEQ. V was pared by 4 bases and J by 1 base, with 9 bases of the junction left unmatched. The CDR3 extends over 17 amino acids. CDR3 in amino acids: CASSPSGGGRNTGELFF. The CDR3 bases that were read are TGTGCCAGCAGCCCCTCTGGGGGGGGTCGGAACACCGGGGAG.